The table lists the clone carrying this T cell receptor (beta chain) with a few counts. The antigen is undetermined. On cycle 4 day 1 and cycle 7 day 1, as well as at baseline, blood was sampled. The CDR3 spans 12 residues. CDR1 and CDR2 (germline): GTSNPN, SVGIG (reference sequence). Trimming took off 3 bases at V and 4 bases at J, with 7 bases between the two ends. The data were obtained in a study of OX40 agonist ivuxolimab in advanced cancers. Study overall: Cohort: more than 75% men, mean age 60, aged roughly 23 to 79. Study results and limitations: Expanded peripheral T cell antigen specificity was not determined.

The table came from immunoSEQ multiplex PCR; TCRdb's copy has only in-frame clones and leaves some out. The table lists roughly 69,000 clones, just under 85% of them singletons. The sequenced sample was CD4+ or CD8+ T cells sorted from blood, obtained in a trial of the OX40 agonist ivuxolimab. This sequence was found in an adult with an advanced solid tumor such as melanoma, head and neck, liver or kidney cancer. The chain has TRBV30 and TRBJ1-3; D not resolved. For the CDR3, the DNA is TGTGCCTGGAGCGGGTTAGGAAACACCATATATTTT. Its translation is CAWSGLGNTIYF. Combining the CDR3 with reference TRBV30 and TRBJ1-3 gives the whole variable domain SQTIHQWPATLVQPVGSPLSLECTVEGTSNPNLYWYRQAAGRGLQLLFYSVGIGQISSEVPQNLSASRPQDRQFILSSKKLLLSDSGFYLCAWSGLGNTIYFGEGSWLTVV.